Below, 20 T cell receptor beta chains from the same sample are listed, as sequenced in a study of glioma-infiltrating T cells. Using RNA template, CDR3s of TCR alpha and beta were amplified with iRepertoire arm-PCR. TCRdb recomputed calls from the multiplex PCR reads with MiXCR, one row per CDR3 protein. The sample shows some 93,000 distinct CDR3 sequences, approximately 40% of them seen only once. The sample was glioma tissue, nonneoplastic brain tissue, or PBMCs (not recorded which). The source of these receptors is a human donor with low-grade glioma or glioblastoma, undergoing nonglioma brain surgery, or in good health (not recorded which).

There are a few counts of this clonotype. The chain uses TRBV25-1 and TRBJ2-5; 13 nucleotides match TRBD2. J lost 2 bases, V lost 8 bases, and 5 bases had no gene match. This CDR3 region has 15 residues. The germline gives CDR1 MGHDK, CDR2 SYGVNS. The CDR3 DNA sequence: TGTGCCAGCTCGACTAGCGGGAGGACTCAAGAGACCCAGTACTTC. Protein: CASSTSGRTQETQYF.

This clonotype occurred many times. The chain is built from TRBV3-1 and TRBJ1-3; TRBD1 is a possible D gene (5 bases). The germline V and J ends were trimmed by 3 bases and 2 bases, with 17 bases remaining between them. Per germline, CDR1 LGHDT and CDR2 YNNKEL (reference sequence). This CDR3 comprises 17 residues. The CDR3 DNA is TGTGCCAGCAGCCATGACCCGGGCCGGGGGGCTGGAAACACCATATATTTT. Its protein product is CASSHDPGRGAGNTIYF.

Remarks on this clonotype: A read error may be the cause here, since a much bigger clone is one base away. The J gene is TRBJ2-5, the V gene TRBV19, with 7 bases identical to TRBD1. This CDR3 region has 16 residues. Germline-derived CDR1 and CDR2 are LNHDA and SQIVND (reference sequence). The CDR3 DNA is TGTTCCAGTAGTACCAAGGGGGCCCTGGGACAAGAGACCCAGTACTTC. The encoded protein is CSSSTKGALGQETQYF.

This clonotype was detected ten times or more. The chain joins TRBV2 to TRBJ2-3; D uncertain. The germline gives CDR1 SNHLY, CDR2 FYNNEI. V dropped 1 base and J dropped 8 bases, with 13 bases sitting between them. CDR3 size: 14 residues. DNA of the CDR3: TGTGCCAGCAGTGAAGTCGGCCTCGGAGTTACGCAGTATTTT. Its translation is CASSEVGLGVTQYF.

The chain uses TRBV25-1 and TRBJ1-5, with 9 bases aligning to TRBD1. The ends lost 6 bases at V and 1 base at J; junction bases unmatched: 4. Germline V gene data show CDR1 as MGHDK and CDR2 as SYGVNS. This CDR3 comprises 15 residues. The CDR3 region is CASSGQGTSNQPQHF. The CDR3 nucleotides are TGTGCCAGCAGCGGACAGGGGACAAGCAATCAGCCCCAGCATTTT.

This clonotype has at least ten counts. This chain links TRBV28 with TRBJ1-2; 8 nucleotides match TRBD1. Germline CDR1 and CDR2: MDHEN and SYDVKM. Trimming cost V 2 bases and J 7 bases; bases outside gene matches: 3. The CDR3 runs to 13 residues. The chain's CDR3 is CASSLQGAPGYTF. CDR3 bases: TGTGCCAGCAGTTTACAGGGGGCGCCTGGCTACACCTTC.

About this clonotype: This CDR3 is missing its conserved last phenylalanine or tryptophan, likely due to a read error. The chain combines TRBV2 with TRBJ1-2; D might be TRBD1 (6 bases). From germline, CDR1 is SNHLY and CDR2 FYNNEI. This CDR3 is 13 amino acids long. CDR3 nucleotides: TGTGCTAGCAGTGTGGACAGTGACTATGGCTACACCTCC. It is translated as CASSVDSDYGYTS.

Regarding this clonotype: No conserved phenylalanine or tryptophan is present at the end of the CDR3, so a read error is the likely explanation. This sequence joins TRBV6-6 and TRBJ2-1; 13 positions match TRBD2. The germline V gene encodes CDR1 MNHNY and CDR2 SVGAGI (reference sequence). The CDR3 sequence is 17 residues long. CDR3 sequence: CASIYTSGRGLYNEQFS. The CDR3 DNA reads TGTGCCAGCATTTACACTAGCGGGAGGGGACTTTACAATGAGCAGTTCTCC.

The sample holds many counts of this clonotype. The chain joins TRBV4-2 to TRBJ1-5; D uncertain. The CDR3 runs 19 residues. Germline V gene sequence: CDR1 LGHNA, CDR2 YNFKEQ. V was clipped by 5 bases and J by 0 bases, with 23 bases between them. The CDR3 loop is CASSLRVAGTAYSNQPQHF. CDR3 bases: TGTGCCAGCAGCTTAAGGGTGGCCGGTACGGCATATAGCAATCAGCCCCAGCATTTT.

This clonotype was detected many times. The chain joins TRBV3-1 to TRBJ1-2, with a tentative D call TRBD1 (5 bases). The germline CDR1 and CDR2 sequences are LGHDT and YNNKEL (reference sequence). The V and J ends lost 1 base and 5 bases respectively, with 11 bases between them. CDR3 length: 14 residues. The CDR3 DNA reads TGTGCCAGCAGCCAAGGAGACAGAGGATATGGCTACACCTTC. Its translation: CASSQGDRGYGYTF.

In this sample, this clonotype turned up a few times. The chain has TRBV5-1 and TRBJ1-5; 7 bases line up with TRBD1. This CDR3 has 16 amino acids. The V gene end was trimmed by 4 bases and the J gene end by 4 bases; junction bases not matched to a gene: 11. Germline values: CDR1 SGHRS, CDR2 YFSETQ. As DNA, the CDR3 is TGCGCCAGCAGCCCGACGGGACAGACGCCGAATCAGCCCCAGCATTTT. Translating gives CASSPTGQTPNQPQHF.

This clonotype was seen ten or more times. V usage is TRBV4-1 and J usage is TRBJ1-1; D is unresolved. This CDR3 contains 16 residues. The ends were cut back, 5 bases at V and 2 bases at J, with 18 bases in the middle. Germline CDR1 is MGHRA and CDR2 is YSYEKL. CDR3 region: CASSVRQLRTNTEAFF. In DNA, the CDR3 is TGCGCCAGCAGCGTACGTCAGCTTCGAACAAACACTGAAGCTTTCTTT.

In its sample, this clonotype was seen many times. V and J are TRBV27 and TRBJ1-5, with 8 bases identical to TRBD1. Trimming took 6 bases from V and 0 from J; bases not matched to a gene: 10. Per germline, CDR1 MNHEY and CDR2 SMNVEV (reference sequence). CDR3 length: 17 amino acids. The CDR3 sequence: CASSRTGPRFSNQPQHF. The CDR3 DNA is TGTGCCAGCAGCCGGACAGGGCCTCGATTTAGCAATCAGCCCCAGCATTTT.

With respect to this clonotype: Germline is not matched at one junction end, which may reflect a read error. The rearrangement uses TRBV5-1 and TRBJ1-1, with D perhaps matching TRBD1 (5 bases). The CDR3 is made up of 15 amino acids. Germline CDR1 is SGHRS and CDR2 is YFSETQ. The CDR3 DNA is TGCGTCAGCAGCTCGTTTGGGGCCCTGAACACTGAAGCTTTCTTT. Its translation is CVSSSFGALNTEAFF.

This clonotype was found many times. V usage is TRBV6-1 and J usage is TRBJ1-2; 11 nucleotides align to TRBD1. The trim removed 5 bases at V and 3 bases at J, leaving 5 bases unmatched. Per germline, CDR1 MNHNS and CDR2 SASEGT. The CDR3 runs 15 residues. DNA of the CDR3: TGTGCCAGCAGTTCCCCGGACAGGGGGCACTATGGCTACACCTTC. Residues: CASSSPDRGHYGYTF.

Note on this clonotype: A much larger clone lies one base from this, so it may be a read error. This chain links TRBV3-1 with TRBJ2-7; TRBD2 might be the D (5 bases). Between the trimmed V and J ends, which lost 3 bases and 2 bases, there was a span of 11 bases. CDR1 is LGHDT and CDR2 is YNNKEL in the germline V gene (reference sequence). The CDR3 totals 14 residues. CDR3 coding DNA: TGTGCCAGCAGCCAGACTATTGGTGCCTACGAGCAGTACTTC. This sequence encodes CASSQTIGAYEQYF.

The chain employs TRBV15 and TRBJ2-7; D might be TRBD1 (5 bases). Germline values: CDR1 LNHNV, CDR2 YYDKDF (reference sequence). V dropped 6 bases and J dropped 3 bases, with 12 bases sitting between them. This CDR3 has 13 amino acids. CDR3 in DNA: TGTGCCACCAGAAGGGGTTCACTCTACGAGCAGTACTTC. Translated, it gives CATRRGSLYEQYF.

This clonotype was recorded many times. The chain carries TRBV4-1 and TRBJ2-2; TRBD1 or TRBD2 may be the D gene (5 bases each). Germline lookup yields CDR1 MGHRA and CDR2 YSYEKL. The CDR3 runs 14 residues. V lost 1 base and J lost 6, with 9 bases in between. This chain's CDR3 is CASSQVQEAGELFF. CDR3 DNA: TGCGCCAGCAGCCAAGTACAGGAGGCCGGGGAGCTGTTTTTT.

For this clonotype: No conserved phenylalanine or tryptophan is present at the end of the CDR3, so a read error is the likely explanation. It is unclear where the CDR3 begins or ends on the DNA, so no DNA is shown, and the CDR3 is as TCRdb lists it. This chain uses TRBV4-2 with TRBJ2-3; the table's D call, TRBD2, has no DNA check behind it. The CDR3 is 14 residues long, ends included. Germline CDR1 reads LGHNA; CDR2 reads YNFKEQ. The CDR3 loop reads CASSQDRASDTKYL.

Ten or more counts support this clonotype. This chain uses TRBV3-1 with TRBJ2-7; D gene unclear. This CDR3 region has 13 residues. Germline V lookup: CDR1 LGHDT, CDR2 YNNKEL (reference sequence). V was pared by 2 bases and J by 6 bases, with 11 bases between. CDR3 in amino acids: CASSQIVGLEQYF. The CDR3 DNA follows: TGTGCCAGCAGCCAAATTGTCGGGCTCGAGCAGTACTTC.